One and the same sample provided the 19 T cell receptor beta chains below, sequenced in a study of post-analysis software for immune sequencing data. Study results and caveats: Roughly 5 TRBV segments, TRBV5-6, TRBV5-1 and TRBV20-1 among them, were found more frequent in patients than controls.

Which antigens these TCRs recognize remains unknown. The TCR beta cDNA libraries contained unique molecular identifiers. Each CDR3 protein is one row after TCRdb ran MiXCR on the PCR reads. The data contain over 150,000 distinct CDR3 sequences, 30% of them singletons. Sequenced material: blood. These receptors originate from a girl aged 5 to 17 with multiple sclerosis.

This clonotype was observed a few times. A much larger clone lies one base from this, so it may be a read error. V usage is TRBV10-3 and J usage is TRBJ1-2; 9 nucleotides align to TRBD1. Germline V gene sequence: CDR1 ENHRY, CDR2 SYGVKD. There are 13 residues in the CDR3. The J segment lost 7 bases and the V segment lost 6 bases, leaving 6 bases of the junction unmatched. CDR3 DNA: TGTGCCATCAGGGAAGGACAGGGGAGTGGCTACACCTTC. Translated: CAIREGQGSGYTF.

V is TRBV7-6 and J is TRBJ2-3, with TRBD1 identical over 8 bases. The CDR3 runs to 16 residues. The junction had 8 bases not matched to a gene; V was cut back by 4 bases and J by 2 bases. CDR1 and CDR2 from the germline V gene are SGHVS and FNYEAQ. CDR3 sequence reads: CASSSSGGILTDTQYF. In nucleotides, the CDR3 is TGTGCCAGCAGCTCCTCAGGGGGCATCCTCACAGATACGCAGTATTTT.

The table lists this clonotype with a few counts. The CDR3 DNA sequence: TGTGCCACCAGTGATGGGACAGGGGACACCGGGGAGCTGTTTTTT. Its translation: CATSDGTGDTGELFF. The chain links TRBV24-1 to TRBJ2-2; 10 bases fit TRBD1. Germline lookup yields CDR1 KGHDR and CDR2 SFDVKD. Trimming removed 3 bases from V and 3 bases from J; junction bases left unmatched: 0. This CDR3 region has 15 residues.

The chain carries TRBV10-3 and TRBJ2-5; 7 bases agree with TRBD1. V was pared by 8 bases and J by 0 bases, with 0 bases of the junction left unmatched. The germline V gene has CDR1 ENHRY and CDR2 SYGVKD. The CDR3 consists of 12 residues. The CDR3 DNA reads as TGTGCCATCGGGACAGACCAAGAGACCCAGTACTTC. This codes for CAIGTDQETQYF.

This clonotype was counted between two and nine times. This may arise from a read error, as a much more abundant clone is one base away. V gene TRBV10-3 combines with J gene TRBJ2-5, with 8 bases lining up with TRBD2. Unmatched junction bases numbered 15, after V lost 4 bases and J lost 11 bases. In germline, CDR1 is ENHRY, CDR2 SYGVKD. The CDR3 is 15 residues long. CDR3 in amino acids: CAISGGSGSRGEQYF. The CDR3, as DNA: TGTGCCATCAGTGGAGGCAGCGGGAGTCGAGGTGAGCAGTACTTC.

The chain uses TRBV12-3 or TRBV12-4 and TRBJ2-3; 7 bases are a match to TRBD1. The trim removed 10 bases at V and 4 bases at J, leaving 5 bases unmatched. The CDR3 covers 12 residues. As DNA, the CDR3 is TGTGCCACCACAGGGGCGGCAGATACGCAGTATTTT. Encoded protein: CATTGAADTQYF.

This clonotype showed up many times. The chain has TRBV6-5 and TRBJ2-6, with D tentatively TRBD1 or TRBD2 (5 bases each). Germline V gives CDR1 MNHEY, CDR2 SVGAGI. The CDR3 spans 16 residues. Trimming cost V 7 bases and J 0 bases, with 13 bases left between them. The chain's CDR3 is CASTPSGSSGANVLTF. CDR3 DNA: TGTGCCAGCACCCCTTCAGGGAGCTCTGGGGCCAACGTCCTGACTTTC.

The chain has TRBV29-1 and TRBJ2-7; 16 bases align to TRBD2. Unmatched junction bases numbered 14, after V lost 4 bases and J lost 8 bases. Germline values: CDR1 SQVTM, CDR2 ANQGSEA. The CDR3 runs to 17 residues. The CDR3 here is CSVVGTSGRDPRVKQYF. As DNA, the CDR3 is TGCAGCGTTGTCGGGACTAGCGGGAGGGACCCGAGGGTTAAGCAGTACTTC.

The rearrangement joins TRBV6-2 or TRBV6-3 to TRBJ1-5; D unclear. Germline values: CDR1 MNHEY, CDR2 SVGEGT. V was shortened by 3 bases and J by 3 bases, with 21 bases between the two germline ends. The CDR3 has 18 residues. CDR3 in DNA: TGTGCCAGCAGTTATTCGGTACGGCTGGCTAGGGACAATCAGCCCCAGCATTTT. Its translation is CASSYSVRLARDNQPQHF.

A few counts support this clonotype. The chain combines TRBV5-1 with TRBJ2-1, with 9 bases aligning to TRBD2. Germline trimming cut 0 bases from V and 5 bases from J; bases unmatched to any gene: 3. Germline V gene lookup returns CDR1 SGHRS and CDR2 YFSETQ. This CDR3 contains 15 residues. The CDR3 DNA reads as TGCGCCAGCAGCTTGGTGACTAGCGGCCACAATGAGCAGTTCTTC. The encoded protein is CASSLVTSGHNEQFF.

In its sample, this clonotype was seen many times. The chain carries TRBV20-1 and TRBJ2-3; D uncertain. The V end was cut by 1 base, the J end by 2 bases, with 7 bases between. CDR1 is DFQATT, CDR2 SNEGSKA, per germline (reference sequence). This CDR3 has 13 residues. CDR3 in amino acids: CSARVGFTDTQYF. CDR3 sequence (DNA): TGCAGTGCTAGAGTCGGGTTCACAGATACGCAGTATTTT.

The chain combines TRBV20-1 with TRBJ2-7, with no clear D. The CDR3 runs 12 residues. Deletions cut 3 bases from V and 3 bases from J, with 9 bases between. Germline CDR1 reads DFQATT; CDR2 reads SNEGSKA (reference sequence). The DNA for the CDR3 is TGCAGTGCTAGGAGTGGGAACTACGAGCAGTACTTC. This encodes CSARSGNYEQYF.

V and J are TRBV7-9 and TRBJ1-1; D is possibly TRBD1 (6 bases). The CDR3 covers 16 residues. Germline CDR1 and CDR2: SEHNR and FQNEAQ (reference sequence). Trimming cost V 5 bases and J 3 bases, with 19 bases left between them. As DNA, the CDR3 is TGTGCCAGCAGCCCGGGTCTATGGGGGGCGGACACTGAAGCTTTCTTT. Amino acids: CASSPGLWGADTEAFF. The full variable domain, rest sourced from reference TRBV7-9 and TRBJ1-1, is DTGVSQNPRHKITKRGQNVTFRCDPISEHNRLYWYRQTLGQGPEFLTYFQNEAQLEKSRLLSDRFSAERPKGSFSTLEIQRTEQGDSAMYLCASSPGLWGADTEAFFGQGTRLTVV.

V and J are TRBV28 and TRBJ2-7; 7 bases match TRBD2. The junction had 14 bases not matched to a gene; V was cut back by 5 bases and J by 7 bases. Germline values: CDR1 MDHEN, CDR2 SYDVKM. CDR3 length: 15 residues. The CDR3 region is CASSPVGGGPVEQYF. CDR3 nucleotides: TGTGCCAGCAGTCCTGTCGGGGGAGGGCCGGTAGAGCAGTACTTC.

Details on this clonotype: Given a much more abundant clone one base away, this may be a read error. V gene TRBV10-1 combines with J gene TRBJ1-6; TRBD1 matches 7 bases. The V segment lost 6 bases and the J segment 11 bases; nucleotides outside the gene matches: 7. The CDR3 is made up of 13 amino acids. Germline V lookup: CDR1 WNHNN, CDR2 SYGVQD (reference sequence). CDR3 nucleotide sequence: TGCGCCAGCAGGCGGGACAGATATCCACCCCTCCACTTT. Its translation is CASRRDRYPPLHF.

There are a few counts of this clonotype. This may be a read error: a much more frequent sequence differs by one nucleotide. The V and J genes are TRBV24-1 and TRBJ1-5; TRBD1 agrees at 9 bases. V shed 5 bases and J 5 bases; nucleotides not matched to a gene: 6. This CDR3 contains 15 residues. Germline assignment: CDR1 KGHDR and CDR2 SFDVKD. This CDR3 reads CATSGPGTGHQPQHF. The CDR3 coding sequence is TGTGCCACCAGTGGCCCGGGGACAGGGCATCAGCCCCAGCATTTT.

There are many counts of this clonotype. This chain uses TRBV5-1 with TRBJ2-1; D is uncertain. The CDR3 totals 15 residues. The germline gives CDR1 SGHRS, CDR2 YFSETQ. V lost 0 bases and J lost 8, with 15 bases in between. DNA of the CDR3: TGCGCCAGCAGCTTGGACAGCCGAGGCGTGGATGAGCAGTTCTTC. Residues: CASSLDSRGVDEQFF.

The chain recombines TRBV2 with TRBJ2-3, with D hard to call. The V and J ends lost 5 bases and 0 bases respectively, with 9 bases between them. The CDR3 consists of 14 residues. The germline V gene has CDR1 SNHLY and CDR2 FYNNEI. CDR3 amino acids: CASSPSPSTDTQYF. The CDR3, as DNA: TGTGCCAGCAGTCCTTCTCCCAGCACAGATACGCAGTATTTT.

Comment on this clonotype: A clone one base away is much larger, so this may be a read error. The V call is TRBV9, the J call TRBJ2-7; 7 bases are shared with TRBD2. The end of the DNA is better explained by TRBJ2-5, so the J call may be wrong. The CDR3 has 13 amino acids. Germline loops: CDR1 SGDLS, CDR2 YYNGEE. The CDR3 sequence: CASSVLAEGTQYF. The CDR3 bases are TGTGCCAGCAGCGTACTAGCGGAAGGGACCCAGTACTTC.